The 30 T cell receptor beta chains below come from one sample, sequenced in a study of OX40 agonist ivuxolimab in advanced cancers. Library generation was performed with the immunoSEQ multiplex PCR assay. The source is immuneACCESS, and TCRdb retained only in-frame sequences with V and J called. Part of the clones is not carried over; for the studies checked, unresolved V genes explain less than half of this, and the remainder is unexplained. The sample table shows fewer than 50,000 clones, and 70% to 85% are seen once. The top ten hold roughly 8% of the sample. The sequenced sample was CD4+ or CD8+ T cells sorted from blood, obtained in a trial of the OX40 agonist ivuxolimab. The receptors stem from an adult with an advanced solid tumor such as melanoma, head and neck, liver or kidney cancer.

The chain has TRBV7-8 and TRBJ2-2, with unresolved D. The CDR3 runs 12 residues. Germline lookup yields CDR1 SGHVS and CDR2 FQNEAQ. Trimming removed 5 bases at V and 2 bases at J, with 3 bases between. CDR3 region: CASSRNTGELFF. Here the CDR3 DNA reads TGTGCCAGCAGCCGAAACACCGGGGAGCTGTTTTTT. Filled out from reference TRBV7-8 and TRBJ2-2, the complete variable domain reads GAGVSQSPRYKVAKRGQDVALRCDPISGHVSLFWYQQALGQGPEFLTYFQNEAQLDKSGLPSDRFFAERPEGSVSTLKIQRTQQEDSAVYLCASSRNTGELFFGEGSRLTVL.

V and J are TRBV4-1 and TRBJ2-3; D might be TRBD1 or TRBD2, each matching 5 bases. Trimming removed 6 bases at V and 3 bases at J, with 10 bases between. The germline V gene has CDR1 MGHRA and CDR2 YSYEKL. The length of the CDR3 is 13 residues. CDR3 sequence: CASRGTYTDTQYF. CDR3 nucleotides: TGCGCCAGCAGAGGGACCTATACAGATACGCAGTATTTT.

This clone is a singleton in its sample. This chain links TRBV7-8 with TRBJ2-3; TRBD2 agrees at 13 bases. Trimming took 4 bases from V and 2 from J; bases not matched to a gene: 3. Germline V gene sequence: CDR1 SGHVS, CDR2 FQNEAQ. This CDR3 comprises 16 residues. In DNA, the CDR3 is TGTGCCAGCAGCTCGGGACTAGCGGGACCCACAGATACGCAGTATTTT. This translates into CASSSGLAGPTDTQYF.

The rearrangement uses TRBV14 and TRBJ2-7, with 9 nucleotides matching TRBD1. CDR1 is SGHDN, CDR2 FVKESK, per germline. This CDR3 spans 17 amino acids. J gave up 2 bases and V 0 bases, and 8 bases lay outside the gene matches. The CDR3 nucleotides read TGTGCCAGCAGCCAAGACGAAGGGACAGGGAACACCTACGAGCAGTACTTC. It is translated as CASSQDEGTGNTYEQYF.

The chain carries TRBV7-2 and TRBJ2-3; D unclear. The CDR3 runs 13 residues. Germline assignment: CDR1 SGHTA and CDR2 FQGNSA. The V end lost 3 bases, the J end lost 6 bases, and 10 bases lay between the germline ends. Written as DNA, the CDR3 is TGTGCCAGCAGCTTTAATTCATTGGATACGCAGTATTTT. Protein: CASSFNSLDTQYF. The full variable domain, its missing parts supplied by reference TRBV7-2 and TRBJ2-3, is GAGVSQSPSNKVTEKGKDVELRCDPISGHTALYWYRQSLGQGLEFLIYFQGNSAPDKSGLPSDRFSAERTGGSVSTLTIQRTQQEDSAVYLCASSFNSLDTQYFGPGTRLTVL.

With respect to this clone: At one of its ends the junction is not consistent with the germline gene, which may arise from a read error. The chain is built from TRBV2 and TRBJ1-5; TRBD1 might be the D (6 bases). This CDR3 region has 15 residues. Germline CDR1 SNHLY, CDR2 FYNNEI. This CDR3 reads CASTETGYSNQPQHF. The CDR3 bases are TGTGCCAGCACTGAAACAGGGTATAGCAATCAGCCCCAGCATTTT.

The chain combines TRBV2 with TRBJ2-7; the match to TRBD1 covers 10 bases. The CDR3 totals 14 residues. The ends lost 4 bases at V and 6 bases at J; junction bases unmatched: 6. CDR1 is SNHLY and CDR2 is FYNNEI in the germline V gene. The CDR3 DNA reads TGTGCCAGCAGTGGGACAGGGGGTTATGGCGAGCAGTACTTC. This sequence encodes CASSGTGGYGEQYF.

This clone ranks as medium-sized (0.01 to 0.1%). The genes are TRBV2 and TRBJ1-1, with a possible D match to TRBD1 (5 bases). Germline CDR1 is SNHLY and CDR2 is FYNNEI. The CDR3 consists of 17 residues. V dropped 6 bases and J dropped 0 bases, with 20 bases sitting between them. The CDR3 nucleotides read TGTGCCAGCAGAGGAGAGACGGGACGGACAATGAACACTGAAGCTTTCTTT. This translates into CASRGETGRTMNTEAFF.

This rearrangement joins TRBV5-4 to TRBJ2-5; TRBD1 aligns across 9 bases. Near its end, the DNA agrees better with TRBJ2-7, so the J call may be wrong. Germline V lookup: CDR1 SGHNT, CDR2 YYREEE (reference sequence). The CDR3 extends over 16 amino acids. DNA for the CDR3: TGTGCCAGCAGCCCCGGACGGGACAGGGTATCGGCCGAGCAGTACTTC. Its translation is CASSPGRDRVSAEQYF.

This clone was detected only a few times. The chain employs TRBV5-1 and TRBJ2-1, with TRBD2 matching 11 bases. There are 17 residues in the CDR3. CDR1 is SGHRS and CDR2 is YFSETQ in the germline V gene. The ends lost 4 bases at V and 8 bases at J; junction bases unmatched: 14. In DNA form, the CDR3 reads TGCGCCAGCAGCCCTCACCCAATAGCGGGAGGGGGCCATGAGCAGTTCTTC. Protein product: CASSPHPIAGGGHEQFF.

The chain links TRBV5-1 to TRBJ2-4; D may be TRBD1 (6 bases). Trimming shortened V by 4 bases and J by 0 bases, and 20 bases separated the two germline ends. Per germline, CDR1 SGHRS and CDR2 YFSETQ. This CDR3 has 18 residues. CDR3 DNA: TGCGCCAGCAGCGGGGGCGAACCTTGGGCAGTAGCCAAAAACATTCAGTACTTC. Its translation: CASSGGEPWAVAKNIQYF. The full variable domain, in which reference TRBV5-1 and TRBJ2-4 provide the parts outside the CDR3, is KAGVTQTPRYLIKTRGQQVTLSCSPISGHRSVSWYQQTPGQGLQFLFEYFSETQRNKGNFPGRFSGRQFSNSRSEMNVSTLELGDSALYLCASSGGEPWAVAKNIQYFGAGTRLSVL.

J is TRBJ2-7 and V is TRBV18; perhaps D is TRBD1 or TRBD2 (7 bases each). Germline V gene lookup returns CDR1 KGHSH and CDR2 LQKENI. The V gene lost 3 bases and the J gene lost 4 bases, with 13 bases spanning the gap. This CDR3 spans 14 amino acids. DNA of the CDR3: TGTGCCAGCTCACCTCAGGGGGAGGGATACGAGCAGTACTTC. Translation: CASSPQGEGYEQYF.

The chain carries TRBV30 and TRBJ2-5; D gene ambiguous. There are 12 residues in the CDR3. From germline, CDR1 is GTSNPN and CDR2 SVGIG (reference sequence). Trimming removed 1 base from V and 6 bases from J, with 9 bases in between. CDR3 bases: TGTGCCTGGAGTGCATCCCCCCAGACCCAGTACTTC. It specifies CAWSASPQTQYF.

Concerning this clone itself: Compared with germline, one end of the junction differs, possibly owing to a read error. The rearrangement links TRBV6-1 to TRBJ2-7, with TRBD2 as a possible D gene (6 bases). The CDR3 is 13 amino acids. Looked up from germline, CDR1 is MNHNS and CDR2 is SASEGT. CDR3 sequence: CASNEWEAYEQYF. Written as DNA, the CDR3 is TGTGCCAGCAATGAATGGGAGGCCTACGAGCAGTACTTC.

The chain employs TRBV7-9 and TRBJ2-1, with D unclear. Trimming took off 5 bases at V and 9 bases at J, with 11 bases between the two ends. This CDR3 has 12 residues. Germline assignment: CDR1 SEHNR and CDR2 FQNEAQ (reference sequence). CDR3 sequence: CASSAGLTEQFF. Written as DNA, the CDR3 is TGTGCCAGCAGCGCCGGGTTGACTGAGCAGTTCTTC.

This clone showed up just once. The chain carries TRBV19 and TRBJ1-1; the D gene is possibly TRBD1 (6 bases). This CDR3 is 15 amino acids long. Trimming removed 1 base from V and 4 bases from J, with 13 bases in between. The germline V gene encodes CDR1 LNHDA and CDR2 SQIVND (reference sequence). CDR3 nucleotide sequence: TGTGCCAGTAGTATAGTCCGGGGGGCGGGCACTGAAGCTTTCTTT. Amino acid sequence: CASSIVRGAGTEAFF.

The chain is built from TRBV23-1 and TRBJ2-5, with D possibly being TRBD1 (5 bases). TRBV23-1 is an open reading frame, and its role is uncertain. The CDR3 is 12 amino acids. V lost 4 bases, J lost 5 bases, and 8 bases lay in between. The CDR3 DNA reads TGCGCCAGCAGTCGGGGCAATGAGACCCAGTACTTC. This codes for CASSRGNETQYF.

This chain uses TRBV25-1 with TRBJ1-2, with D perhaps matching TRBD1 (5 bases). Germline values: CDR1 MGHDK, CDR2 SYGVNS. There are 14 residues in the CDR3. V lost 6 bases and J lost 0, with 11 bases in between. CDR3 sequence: CASRETEANYGYTF. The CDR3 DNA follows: TGTGCCAGCAGGGAGACAGAAGCTAACTATGGCTACACCTTC.

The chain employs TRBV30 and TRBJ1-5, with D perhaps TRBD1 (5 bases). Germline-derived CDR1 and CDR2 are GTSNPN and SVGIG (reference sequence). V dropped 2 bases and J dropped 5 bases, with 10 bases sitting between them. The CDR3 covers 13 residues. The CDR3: CAWSRGRDQPQHF. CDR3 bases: TGTGCCTGGAGTAGGGGCCGGGATCAGCCCCAGCATTTT.

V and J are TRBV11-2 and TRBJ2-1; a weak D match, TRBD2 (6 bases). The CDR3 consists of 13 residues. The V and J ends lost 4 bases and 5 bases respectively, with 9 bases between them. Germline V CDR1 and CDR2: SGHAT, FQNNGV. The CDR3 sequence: CASSWGLHNEQFF. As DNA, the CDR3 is TGTGCCAGCAGCTGGGGACTCCACAATGAGCAGTTCTTC.

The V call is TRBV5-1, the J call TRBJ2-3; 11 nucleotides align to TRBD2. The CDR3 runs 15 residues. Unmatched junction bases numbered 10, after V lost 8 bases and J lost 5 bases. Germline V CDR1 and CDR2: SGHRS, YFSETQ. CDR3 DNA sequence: TGCGCCAGTCGAAGGGGTCTAGCGGGAGGAGATACGCAGTATTTT. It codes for CASRRGLAGGDTQYF.

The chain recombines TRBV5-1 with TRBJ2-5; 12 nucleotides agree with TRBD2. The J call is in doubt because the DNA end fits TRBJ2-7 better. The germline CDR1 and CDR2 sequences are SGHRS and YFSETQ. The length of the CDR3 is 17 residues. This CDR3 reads CASSLAGTSGPSYEQYF. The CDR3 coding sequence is TGCGCCAGCAGCTTGGCCGGGACTAGCGGGCCCTCCTACGAGCAGTACTTC.

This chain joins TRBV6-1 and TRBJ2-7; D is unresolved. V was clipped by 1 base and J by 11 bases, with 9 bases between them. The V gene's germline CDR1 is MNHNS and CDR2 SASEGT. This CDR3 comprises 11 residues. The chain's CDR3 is CASSEVRRKYF. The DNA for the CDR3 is TGTGCCAGCAGTGAAGTCCGGAGAAAGTACTTC.

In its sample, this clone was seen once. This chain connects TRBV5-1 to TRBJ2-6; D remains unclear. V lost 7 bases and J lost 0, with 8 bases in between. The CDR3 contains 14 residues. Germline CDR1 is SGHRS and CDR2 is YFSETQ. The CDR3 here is CASLQDSGANVLTF. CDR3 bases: TGCGCCAGCCTTCAAGACTCTGGGGCCAACGTCCTGACTTTC.

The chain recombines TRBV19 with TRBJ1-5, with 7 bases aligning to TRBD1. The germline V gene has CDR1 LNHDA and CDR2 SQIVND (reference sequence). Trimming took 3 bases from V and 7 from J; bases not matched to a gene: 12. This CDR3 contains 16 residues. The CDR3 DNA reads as TGTGCCAGTAGTATTAGGAGACAGGGCGCTCAACAGCCCCAGCATTTT. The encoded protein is CASSIRRQGAQQPQHF.

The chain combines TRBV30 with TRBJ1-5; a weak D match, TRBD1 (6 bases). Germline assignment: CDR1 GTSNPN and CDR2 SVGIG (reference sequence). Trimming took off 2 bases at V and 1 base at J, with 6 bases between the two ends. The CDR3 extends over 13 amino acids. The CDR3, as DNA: TGTGCCTGGAGTAGGGGGAGCAATCAGCCCCAGCATTTT. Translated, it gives CAWSRGSNQPQHF.

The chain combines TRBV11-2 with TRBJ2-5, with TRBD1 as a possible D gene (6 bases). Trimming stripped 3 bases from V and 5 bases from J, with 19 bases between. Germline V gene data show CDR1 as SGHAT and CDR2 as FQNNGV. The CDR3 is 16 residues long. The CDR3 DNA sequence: TGTGCCAGCAGCTTGACCGGGGCAGGGGTCATCGAGACCCAGTACTTC. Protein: CASSLTGAGVIETQYF.

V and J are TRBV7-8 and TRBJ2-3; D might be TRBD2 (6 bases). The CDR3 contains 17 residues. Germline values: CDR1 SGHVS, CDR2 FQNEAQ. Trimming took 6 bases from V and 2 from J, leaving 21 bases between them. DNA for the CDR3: TGTGCCAGCAGTCCTGATTTGGGGGGAGTATTCACAGATACGCAGTATTTT. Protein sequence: CASSPDLGGVFTDTQYF.

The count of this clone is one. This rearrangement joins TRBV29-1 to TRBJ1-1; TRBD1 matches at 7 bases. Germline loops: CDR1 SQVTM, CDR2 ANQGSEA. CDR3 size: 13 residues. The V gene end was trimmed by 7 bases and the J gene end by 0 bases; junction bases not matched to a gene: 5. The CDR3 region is CSGLGQMNTEAFF. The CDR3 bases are TGCAGCGGATTGGGACAGATGAACACTGAAGCTTTCTTT.

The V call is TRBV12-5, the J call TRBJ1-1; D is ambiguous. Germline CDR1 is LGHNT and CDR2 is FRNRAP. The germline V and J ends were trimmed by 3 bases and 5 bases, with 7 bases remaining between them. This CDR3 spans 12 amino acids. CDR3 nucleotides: TGTGCTAGTGGTTTCGTTGGAACTGAAGCTTTCTTT. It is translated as CASGFVGTEAFF.